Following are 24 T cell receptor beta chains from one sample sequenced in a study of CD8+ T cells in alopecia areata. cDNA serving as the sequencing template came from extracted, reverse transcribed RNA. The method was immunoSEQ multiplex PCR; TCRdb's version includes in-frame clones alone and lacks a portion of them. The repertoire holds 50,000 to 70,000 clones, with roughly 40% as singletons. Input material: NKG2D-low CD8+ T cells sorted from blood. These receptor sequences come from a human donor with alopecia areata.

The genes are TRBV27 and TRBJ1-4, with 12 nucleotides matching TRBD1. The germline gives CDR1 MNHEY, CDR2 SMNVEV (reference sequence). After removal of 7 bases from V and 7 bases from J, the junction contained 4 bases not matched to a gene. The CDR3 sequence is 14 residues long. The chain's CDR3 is CASMGQGAGEKLFF. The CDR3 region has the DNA TGTGCCAGCATGGGACAGGGGGCCGGTGAAAAACTGTTTTTT.

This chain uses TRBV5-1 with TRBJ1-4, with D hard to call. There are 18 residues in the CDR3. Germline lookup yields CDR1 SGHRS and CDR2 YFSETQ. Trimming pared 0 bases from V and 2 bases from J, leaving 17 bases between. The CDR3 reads CASSLAHGPGLTNEKLFF. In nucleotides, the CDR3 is TGCGCCAGCAGCTTGGCCCACGGCCCCGGGTTGACTAATGAAAAACTGTTTTTT.

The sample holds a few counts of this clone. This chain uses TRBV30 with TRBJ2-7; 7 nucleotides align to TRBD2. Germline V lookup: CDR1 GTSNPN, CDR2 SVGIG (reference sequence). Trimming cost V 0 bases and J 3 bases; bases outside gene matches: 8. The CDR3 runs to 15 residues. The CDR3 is CAWSVQRAGVYEQYF. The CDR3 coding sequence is TGTGCCTGGAGTGTACAGCGGGCGGGAGTCTACGAGCAGTACTTC.

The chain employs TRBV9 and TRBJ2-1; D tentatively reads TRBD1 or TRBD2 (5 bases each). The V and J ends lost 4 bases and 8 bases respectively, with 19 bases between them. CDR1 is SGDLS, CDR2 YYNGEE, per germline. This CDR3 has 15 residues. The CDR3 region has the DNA TGTGCCAGCAGCCCTCGGGACCCCCTGGGGGATGAGCAGTTCTTC. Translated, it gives CASSPRDPLGDEQFF. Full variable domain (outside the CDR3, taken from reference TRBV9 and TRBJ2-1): DSGVTQTPKHLITATGQRVTLRCSPRSGDLSVYWYQQSLDQGLQFLIQYYNGEERAKGNILERFSAQQFPDLHSELNLSSLELGDSALYFCASSPRDPLGDEQFFGPGTRLTVL.

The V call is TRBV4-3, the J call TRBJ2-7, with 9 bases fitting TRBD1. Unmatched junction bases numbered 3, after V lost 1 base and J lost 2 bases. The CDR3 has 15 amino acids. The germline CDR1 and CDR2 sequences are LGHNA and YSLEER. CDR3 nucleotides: TGCGCCAGCAGCCAAGCCGGGACAGGGCCCTACGAGCAGTACTTC. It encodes CASSQAGTGPYEQYF.

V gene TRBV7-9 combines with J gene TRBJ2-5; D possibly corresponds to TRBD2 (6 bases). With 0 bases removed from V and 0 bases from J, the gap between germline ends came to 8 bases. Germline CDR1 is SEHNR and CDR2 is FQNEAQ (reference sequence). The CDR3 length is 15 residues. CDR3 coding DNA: TGTGCCAGCAGCTTAGCGGGGGACTACCAAGAGACCCAGTACTTC. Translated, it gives CASSLAGDYQETQYF.

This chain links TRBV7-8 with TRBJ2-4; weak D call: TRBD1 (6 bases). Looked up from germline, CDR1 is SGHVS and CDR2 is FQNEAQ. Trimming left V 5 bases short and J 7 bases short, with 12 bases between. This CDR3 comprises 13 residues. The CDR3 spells CASSQGGANIQYF. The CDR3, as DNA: TGTGCCAGCAGCCAAGGGGGTGCGAACATTCAGTACTTC.

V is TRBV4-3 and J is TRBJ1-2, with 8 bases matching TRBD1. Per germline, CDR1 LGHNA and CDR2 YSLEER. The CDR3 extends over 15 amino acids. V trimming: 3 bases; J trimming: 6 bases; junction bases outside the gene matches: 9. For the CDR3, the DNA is TGCGCCAGCAGCCAGCGGCAGGGGGCAGGGGATGGCTACACCTTC. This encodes CASSQRQGAGDGYTF.

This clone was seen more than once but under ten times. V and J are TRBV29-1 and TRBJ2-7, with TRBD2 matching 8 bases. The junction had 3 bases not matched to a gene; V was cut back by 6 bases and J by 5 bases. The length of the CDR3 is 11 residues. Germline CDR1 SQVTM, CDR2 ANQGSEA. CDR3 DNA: TGCAGCGTATTAGCGGGGAACGAGCAGTACTTC. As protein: CSVLAGNEQYF.

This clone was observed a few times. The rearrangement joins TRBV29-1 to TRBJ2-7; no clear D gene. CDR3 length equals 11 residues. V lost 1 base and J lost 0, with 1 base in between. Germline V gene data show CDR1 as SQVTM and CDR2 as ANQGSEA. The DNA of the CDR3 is TGCAGCGTTGAAGCCTCCTACGAGCAGTACTTC. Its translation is CSVEASYEQYF.

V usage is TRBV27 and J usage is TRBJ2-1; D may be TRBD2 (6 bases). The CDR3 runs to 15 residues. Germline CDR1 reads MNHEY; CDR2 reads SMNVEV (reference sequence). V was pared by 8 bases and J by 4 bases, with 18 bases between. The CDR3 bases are TGTGCCAGCGGAGGGCCTGCCTTCTTTTACAATGAGCAGTTCTTC. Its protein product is CASGGPAFFYNEQFF.

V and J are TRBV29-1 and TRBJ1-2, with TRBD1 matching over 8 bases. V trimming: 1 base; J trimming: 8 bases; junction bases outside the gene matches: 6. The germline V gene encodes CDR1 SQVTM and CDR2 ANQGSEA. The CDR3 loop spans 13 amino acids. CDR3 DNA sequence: TGCAGCGTTGAAGGAGGACAGGGTCGGGGCTACACCTTC. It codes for CSVEGGQGRGYTF.

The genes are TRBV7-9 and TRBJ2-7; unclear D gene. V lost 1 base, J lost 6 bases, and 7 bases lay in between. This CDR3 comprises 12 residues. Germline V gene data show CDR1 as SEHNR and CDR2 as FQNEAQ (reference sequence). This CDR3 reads CASSLGTVEQYF. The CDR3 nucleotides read TGTGCCAGCAGCTTAGGGACCGTCGAGCAGTACTTC.

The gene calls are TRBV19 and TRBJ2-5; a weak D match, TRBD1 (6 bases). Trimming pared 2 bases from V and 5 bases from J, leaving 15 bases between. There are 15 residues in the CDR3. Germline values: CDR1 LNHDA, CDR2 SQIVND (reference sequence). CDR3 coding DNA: TGTGCCAGTAGTATATTGGGGGCGGTGGAGGAGACCCAGTACTTC. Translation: CASSILGAVEETQYF.

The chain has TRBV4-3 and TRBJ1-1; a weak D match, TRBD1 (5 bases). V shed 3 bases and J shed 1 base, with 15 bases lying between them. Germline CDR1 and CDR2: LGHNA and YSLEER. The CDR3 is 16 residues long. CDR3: CASSHGLSQGNTEAFF. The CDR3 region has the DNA TGCGCCAGCAGCCATGGCTTATCTCAGGGGAACACTGAAGCTTTCTTT.

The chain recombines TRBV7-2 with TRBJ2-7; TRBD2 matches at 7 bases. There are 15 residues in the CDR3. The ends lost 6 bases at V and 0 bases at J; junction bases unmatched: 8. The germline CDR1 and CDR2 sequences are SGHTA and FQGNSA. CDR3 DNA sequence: TGTGCCAGCAGGGCTAGCGGTTGGATCTCCTACGAGCAGTACTTC. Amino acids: CASRASGWISYEQYF.

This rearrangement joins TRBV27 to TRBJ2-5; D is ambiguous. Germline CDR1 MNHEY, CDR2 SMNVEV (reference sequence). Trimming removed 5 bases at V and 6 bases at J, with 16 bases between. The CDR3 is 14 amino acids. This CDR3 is CASSPTPLLKTQYF. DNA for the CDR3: TGTGCCAGCAGTCCCACCCCGCTTCTCAAGACCCAGTACTTC.

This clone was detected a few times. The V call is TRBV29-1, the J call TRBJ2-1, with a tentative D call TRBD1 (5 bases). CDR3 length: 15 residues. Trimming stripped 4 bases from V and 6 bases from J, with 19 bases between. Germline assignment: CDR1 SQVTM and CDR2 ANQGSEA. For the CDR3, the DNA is TGCAGCGTTGTCCCCTTCCTGTCCCAGGGCAATGAGCAGTTCTTC. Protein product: CSVVPFLSQGNEQFF.

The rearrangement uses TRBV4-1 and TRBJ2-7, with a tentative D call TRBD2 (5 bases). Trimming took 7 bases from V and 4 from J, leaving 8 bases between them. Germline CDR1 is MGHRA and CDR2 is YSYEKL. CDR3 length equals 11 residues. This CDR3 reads CASNSGYEQYF. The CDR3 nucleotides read TGCGCCAGCAACAGCGGTTACGAGCAGTACTTC.

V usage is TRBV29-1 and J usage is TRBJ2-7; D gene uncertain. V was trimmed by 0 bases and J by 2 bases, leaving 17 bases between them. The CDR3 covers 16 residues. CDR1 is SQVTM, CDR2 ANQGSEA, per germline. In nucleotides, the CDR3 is TGCAGCGTTGAAGATCCTCACCTGGAGAGTACCTACGAGCAGTACTTC. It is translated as CSVEDPHLESTYEQYF.

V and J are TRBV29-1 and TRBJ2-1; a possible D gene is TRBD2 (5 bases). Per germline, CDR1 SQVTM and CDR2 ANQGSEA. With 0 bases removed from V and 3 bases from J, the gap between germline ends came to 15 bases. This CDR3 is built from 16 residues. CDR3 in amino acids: CSVEDLLGERYNEQFF. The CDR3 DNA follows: TGCAGCGTTGAAGATCTTCTCGGGGAACGCTACAATGAGCAGTTCTTC.

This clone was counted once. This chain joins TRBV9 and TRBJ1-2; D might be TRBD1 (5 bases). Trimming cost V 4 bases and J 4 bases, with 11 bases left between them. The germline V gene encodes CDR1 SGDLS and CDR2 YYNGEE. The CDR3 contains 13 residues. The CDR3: CASSNQGPYGYTF. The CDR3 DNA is TGTGCCAGCAGCAATCAGGGTCCCTATGGCTACACCTTC. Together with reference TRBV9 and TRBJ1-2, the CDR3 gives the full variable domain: DSGVTQTPKHLITATGQRVTLRCSPRSGDLSVYWYQQSLDQGLQFLIQYYNGEERAKGNILERFSAQQFPDLHSELNLSSLELGDSALYFCASSNQGPYGYTFGSGTRLTVV.

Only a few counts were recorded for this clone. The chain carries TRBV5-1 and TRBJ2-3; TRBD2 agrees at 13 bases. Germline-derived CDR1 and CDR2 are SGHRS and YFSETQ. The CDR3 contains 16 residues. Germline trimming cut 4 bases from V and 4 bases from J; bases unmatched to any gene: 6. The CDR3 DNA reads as TGCGCCAGCAGCCCATGGACTAGCGGGAGTGCAGATACGCAGTATTTT. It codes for CASSPWTSGSADTQYF.

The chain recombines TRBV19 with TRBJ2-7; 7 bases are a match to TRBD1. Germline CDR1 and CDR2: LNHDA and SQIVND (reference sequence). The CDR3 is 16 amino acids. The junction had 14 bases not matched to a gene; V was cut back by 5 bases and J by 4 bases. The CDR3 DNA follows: TGTGCCAGTAGTTCCCCGGGACAGCTTAAAAGGTACGAGCAGTACTTC. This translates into CASSSPGQLKRYEQYF. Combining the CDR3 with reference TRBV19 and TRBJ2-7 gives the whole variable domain DGGITQSPKYLFRKEGQNVTLSCEQNLNHDAMYWYRQDPGQGLRLIYYSQIVNDFQKGDIAEGYSVSREKKESFPLTVTSAQKNPTAFYLCASSSPGQLKRYEQYFGPGTRLTVT.